This is a list of T cell receptor beta chains from one sample in a study of glioma-infiltrating T cells after dendritic cell vaccination. The data were produced by immunoSEQ multiplex PCR, yet TCRdb's version contains in-frame clones alone and is incomplete. The sample lists about 91,000 clones, around four fifths occurring once. The input for sequencing was blood, taken after dendritic cell vaccination. Every receptor here comes from a human donor with glioblastoma. The CDR3 runs from the conserved cysteine through the conserved F or W. D genes are given only for firm matches. Part of the rows lack a size; the others show once, few, many or a class for expanded clones.

D gene: .; J gene: TRBJ2-2; V gene: TRBV5-1; clone size: .; CDR3 DNA: TGCGCCAGCAGCTTGGTTCCGGGTTCGGACACCGGGGAGCTGTTTTTT; CDR3 protein: CASSLVPGSDTGELFF
D gene: .; J gene: TRBJ2-7; V gene: TRBV6-1; clone size: .; CDR3 DNA: TGTGCCAGCAGAGAGGGCATCGAGAGGGCCTACGAGCAGTACTTC; CDR3 protein: CASREGIERAYEQYF
D gene: .; J gene: TRBJ2-5; V gene: TRBV19; clone size: .; CDR3 DNA: TGTGCCAGTAGTATTAGACAGCGCCAAGAGACCCAGTACTTC; CDR3 protein: CASSIRQRQETQYF
D gene: .; J gene: TRBJ1-3; V gene: TRBV6-1; clone size: .; CDR3 DNA: TGTGCCAGCAGTGGCAGGGAATCTGGAAACACCATATATTTT; CDR3 protein: CASSGRESGNTIYF
D gene: .; J gene: TRBJ2-5; V gene: TRBV7-2; clone size: .; CDR3 DNA: TGTGCCAGCAGCTTAGCGCGCAAAGACCAAGAGACCCAGTACTTC; CDR3 protein: CASSLARKDQETQYF
D gene: TRBD1; J gene: TRBJ1-5; V gene: TRBV30; clone size: .; CDR3 DNA: TGTGCCTGGAGCAAGGACAGGTATAGCAATCAGCCCCAGCATTTT; CDR3 protein: CAWSKDRYSNQPQHF
D gene: TRBD1; J gene: TRBJ1-2; V gene: TRBV15; clone size: .; CDR3 DNA: TGTGCCACCAGCGGACAGGGGAACTATGGCTACACCTTC; CDR3 protein: CATSGQGNYGYTF
D gene: .; J gene: TRBJ1-2; V gene: TRBV4-1; clone size: .; CDR3 DNA: TGCGCCAGCAGCCCAGATGATGGGGCTCACGGCTATGGCTACACCTTC; CDR3 protein: CASSPDDGAHGYGYTF
D gene: .; J gene: TRBJ1-2; V gene: TRBV7-2; clone size: .; CDR3 DNA: TGTGCCAGCAGCTTAGTAGGGGGTTCTTATGGCTACACCTTC; CDR3 protein: CASSLVGGSYGYTF
D gene: TRBD1; J gene: TRBJ1-1; V gene: TRBV5-1; clone size: .; CDR3 DNA: TGCGCCAGCAGCCGCGGGACAGGGGGGGACACTGAAGCTTTCTTT; CDR3 protein: CASSRGTGGDTEAFF
D gene: TRBD1; J gene: TRBJ1-5; V gene: TRBV5-1; clone size: once; CDR3 DNA: TGCGCCAGCAGCTTGACAGGGGATCAGCCCCAGCATTTT; CDR3 protein: CASSLTGDQPQHF
D gene: TRBD2; J gene: TRBJ2-1; V gene: TRBV9; clone size: .; CDR3 DNA: TGTGCCAAAAGGACTAGCGGCCGCGACAGCTCCTACAATGAGCAGTTCTTC; CDR3 protein: CAKRTSGRDSSYNEQFF
D gene: TRBD2; J gene: TRBJ2-3; V gene: TRBV7-9; clone size: .; CDR3 DNA: TGTGCCAGCAGTCTTAGCGGGCTAAGGACAGATACGCAGTATTTT; CDR3 protein: CASSLSGLRTDTQYF
D gene: .; J gene: TRBJ1-1; V gene: TRBV6-4; clone size: once; CDR3 DNA: TGTGCCAGCAGTGACTCGGGGTTAGAGGGCGAAGCTTTCTTT; CDR3 protein: CASSDSGLEGEAFF
D gene: TRBD2; J gene: TRBJ2-2; V gene: TRBV18; clone size: .; CDR3 DNA: TGTGCCAGCTCACCACCGACTAGCTATAACACCGGGGAGCTGTTTTTT; CDR3 protein: CASSPPTSYNTGELFF
D gene: .; J gene: TRBJ2-7; V gene: TRBV6-6; clone size: .; CDR3 DNA: TGTGCCAGCAGTTACGGGGGGAACTCCCCAGGGCAGTACTTC; CDR3 protein: CASSYGGNSPGQYF
D gene: TRBD1; J gene: TRBJ1-2; V gene: TRBV7-9; clone size: .; CDR3 DNA: TGTGCCAGCAGCTCCCGGGACAGGGGGCGCGACTATGGCTACACCTTC; CDR3 protein: CASSSRDRGRDYGYTF
D gene: TRBD1; J gene: TRBJ1-1; V gene: TRBV20-1; clone size: once; CDR3 DNA: TGCAGTGCTAGCGGGACAGGTGAAGCTTTCTTT; CDR3 protein: CSASGTGEAFF
D gene: .; J gene: TRBJ2-7; V gene: TRBV5-1; clone size: .; CDR3 DNA: TGCGCCAGCAGCCCAGGCCGGGGATACTACGAGCAGTACTTC; CDR3 protein: CASSPGRGYYEQYF
D gene: TRBD1; J gene: TRBJ1-2; V gene: TRBV25-1; clone size: .; CDR3 DNA: TGTGCCAGCAGTGTCGGGACAGTTCGTTTGAGCTACACCTTC; CDR3 protein: CASSVGTVRLSYTF
D gene: .; J gene: TRBJ1-4; V gene: TRBV5-6; clone size: .; CDR3 DNA: TGTGCCAGCAGCTCTATAGCAACTAATGAAAAACTGTTTTTT; CDR3 protein: CASSSIATNEKLFF
D gene: TRBD1; J gene: TRBJ1-5; V gene: TRBV4-1; clone size: few; CDR3 DNA: TGCGCCAGCAGCCAAGCCGGACAGGGGAATCAGCCCCAGCATTTT; CDR3 protein: CASSQAGQGNQPQHF
D gene: .; J gene: TRBJ2-2; V gene: TRBV5-1; clone size: .; CDR3 DNA: TGCGCCAGCAGCTTGGGTCCCGCAGCGCGCGCGAACACCGGGGAGCTGTTTTTT; CDR3 protein: CASSLGPAARANTGELFF
D gene: TRBD2; J gene: TRBJ2-7; V gene: TRBV5-6; clone size: once; CDR3 DNA: TGTGCCAGCAGCTCGACTAGCGGGCGAGAGCAGTACTTC; CDR3 protein: CASSSTSGREQYF
D gene: .; J gene: TRBJ2-5; V gene: TRBV15; clone size: .; CDR3 DNA: TGTGCCACCAGCCGGACAAATCAAGAGACCCAGTACTTC; CDR3 protein: CATSRTNQETQYF
D gene: TRBD2; J gene: TRBJ2-3; V gene: TRBV5-8; clone size: .; CDR3 DNA: TGTGCCAGCAGCCGCCCCGAAGCGGGGAATCAAGATACGCAGTATTTT; CDR3 protein: CASSRPEAGNQDTQYF
D gene: .; J gene: TRBJ2-1; V gene: TRBV9; clone size: .; CDR3 DNA: TGTGCCAGCAGCGTAGTGGGTAGGCCAGGGGGAAGAAGCGGGAATGAGCAGTTCTTC; CDR3 protein: CASSVVGRPGGRSGNEQFF
D gene: TRBD2; J gene: TRBJ2-1; V gene: TRBV5-4; clone size: once; CDR3 DNA: TGTGCCAGCAGCTTGGGACTAGCGGGAACCTACAATGAGCAGTTCTTC; CDR3 protein: CASSLGLAGTYNEQFF
D gene: TRBD2; J gene: TRBJ2-3; V gene: TRBV6-1; clone size: .; CDR3 DNA: TGTGCCAGCAGTGGATTAGCGGGGGGACCCACAGATACGCAGTATTTT; CDR3 protein: CASSGLAGGPTDTQYF
D gene: .; J gene: TRBJ1-4; V gene: TRBV5-1; clone size: .; CDR3 DNA: TGCGCCAGCAGCTTGACCAGGGGAGGGCGGGAAAAACTGTTTTTT; CDR3 protein: CASSLTRGGREKLFF
D gene: TRBD1; J gene: TRBJ1-4; V gene: TRBV7-9; clone size: .; CDR3 DNA: TGTGCCAGCAGCTTACCGGGACAGACTAATGAAAAACTGTTTTTT; CDR3 protein: CASSLPGQTNEKLFF
D gene: .; J gene: TRBJ2-7; V gene: TRBV11-2; clone size: .; CDR3 DNA: TGTGCCAGCAGCCCGGGCTACGAGCAGTACTTC; CDR3 protein: CASSPGYEQYF
D gene: TRBD1; J gene: TRBJ1-6; V gene: TRBV19; clone size: .; CDR3 DNA: TGTGCCAGTAGTCCTACCGGGACAGCCAATTCACCCCTCCACTTT; CDR3 protein: CASSPTGTANSPLHF
D gene: TRBD2; J gene: TRBJ2-1; V gene: TRBV5-1; clone size: .; CDR3 DNA: TGCGCCAGCAGCTTGGAACAGCGGGGGTACAATGAGCAGTTCTTC; CDR3 protein: CASSLEQRGYNEQFF
D gene: .; J gene: TRBJ1-1; V gene: TRBV7-9; clone size: .; CDR3 DNA: TGTGCCAGCAACCCTAAGGAATGGGGCGAAGAGAACACTGAAGCTTTCTTT; CDR3 protein: CASNPKEWGEENTEAFF
D gene: TRBD1; J gene: TRBJ1-6; V gene: TRBV5-4; clone size: .; CDR3 DNA: TGTGCCAGCAGAACCGCCCCGGGGACAGGGGTTTCACCCCTCCACTTT; CDR3 protein: CASRTAPGTGVSPLHF
D gene: TRBD1; J gene: TRBJ2-1; V gene: TRBV7-9; clone size: .; CDR3 DNA: TGTGCCAGCAGCTTAGTGGGACAGGGCTCCTACAATGAGCAGTTCTTC; CDR3 protein: CASSLVGQGSYNEQFF
D gene: .; J gene: TRBJ1-2; V gene: TRBV30; clone size: .; CDR3 DNA: TGTGCCTGGATACCCCAGGGTGATAACTATGGCTACACCTTC; CDR3 protein: CAWIPQGDNYGYTF
D gene: TRBD1; J gene: TRBJ1-4; V gene: TRBV5-4; clone size: .; CDR3 DNA: TGTGCCAGCAGCTCGGGACAGGGGTTACGTGAAAAACTGTTTTTT; CDR3 protein: CASSSGQGLREKLFF
D gene: .; J gene: TRBJ1-2; V gene: TRBV6-5; clone size: .; CDR3 DNA: TGTGCCAGCAGCCAGATCGGGTATGGCTACACCTTC; CDR3 protein: CASSQIGYGYTF
D gene: .; J gene: TRBJ1-5; V gene: TRBV6-1; clone size: .; CDR3 DNA: TGTGCCAGCAGCCGCAACAGGGTATATCAGCCCCAGCATTTT; CDR3 protein: CASSRNRVYQPQHF
D gene: .; J gene: TRBJ2-1; V gene: TRBV5-6; clone size: .; CDR3 DNA: TGTGCCAGCAGCTTTGTTGGGAGCTACAATGAGCAGTTCTTC; CDR3 protein: CASSFVGSYNEQFF
D gene: .; J gene: TRBJ1-5; V gene: TRBV15; clone size: .; CDR3 DNA: TGTGCCACCAGCAGACAGGGTAGCAATCAGCCCCAGCATTTT; CDR3 protein: CATSRQGSNQPQHF